This TCR beta chain was sequenced for a study of CD8 T cells in Susac syndrome. Reverse transcription of roughly 0.5 to 1 ug RNA was performed with random hexamers. Amplification of the TCR beta CDR3 was carried out by immunoSEQ multiplex PCR, which spanned a total of 54 Vbeta and 13 Jbeta segments. TCRdb passed the immunoSEQ multiplex PCR reads through MiXCR, listing each CDR3 protein once. This table has over 100,000 distinct CDR3 sequences, over 95% appearing once. In blood CD8+ and CD4+ T cells, TCR beta underwent sequencing. Bulk CD8+ and CD4+ cells came from magnetic negative isolation; CD8+ TEMRA by FACS. There are 16 residues in the CDR3. Germline CDR1 reads SGHDT; CDR2 reads YYEEEE. Trimming removed 4 bases from V and 7 bases from J; junction bases left unmatched: 14.

Sequencing input: CD4+ T cells from PBMCs. This receptor was obtained from a human donor with Susac syndrome. The V gene is TRBV5-6, the J gene TRBJ2-4, with 7 bases lining up with TRBD2. The chain's CDR3 is CASSNAGARLVNIQYF. In nucleotides, the CDR3 is TGTGCCAGCAGCAACGCGGGAGCAAGGTTGGTTAACATTCAGTACTTC.